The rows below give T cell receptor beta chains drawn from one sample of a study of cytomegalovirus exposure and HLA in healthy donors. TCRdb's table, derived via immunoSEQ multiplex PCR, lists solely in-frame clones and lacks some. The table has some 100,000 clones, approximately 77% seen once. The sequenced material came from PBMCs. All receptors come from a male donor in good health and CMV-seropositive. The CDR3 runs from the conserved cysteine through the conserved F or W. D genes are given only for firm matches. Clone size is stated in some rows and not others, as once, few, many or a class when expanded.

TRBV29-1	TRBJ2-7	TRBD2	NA	TGCAGCGCTTCTCTAGCGGGCCACGAGCAGTACTTC	CSASLAGHEQYF
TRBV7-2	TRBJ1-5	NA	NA	TGTGCCAGCAGCTTAGTCCCAAATAGCAATCAGCCCCAGCATTTT	CASSLVPNSNQPQHF
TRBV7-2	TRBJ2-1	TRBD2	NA	TGTGCCAGCAGCTTAGGCGGGGGGGCCTATGAGCAGTTCTTC	CASSLGGGAYEQFF
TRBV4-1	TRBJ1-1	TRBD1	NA	TGCGCCAGCAGCCAGGGGCAGGGGGTCTCGAGCACTGAAGCTTTCTTT	CASSQGQGVSSTEAFF
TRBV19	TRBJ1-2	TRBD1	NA	TGTGCCAGTAGTGGACGACAGGGGGAGAATGGCTACACCTTC	CASSGRQGENGYTF
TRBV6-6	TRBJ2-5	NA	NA	TGTGCCAGCAACCCACAGGTGGGTCTGGAGACCCAGTACTTC	CASNPQVGLETQYF
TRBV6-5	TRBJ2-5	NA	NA	TGTGCCAGCAGTTACTCCTTATCTTCAGAAGAGACCCAGTACTTC	CASSYSLSSEETQYF
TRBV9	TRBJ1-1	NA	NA	TGTGCCAGCAGCGTAGGCGCCGACAGGTGGTCGTTTACAGCTTTCTTT	CASSVGADRWSFTAFF
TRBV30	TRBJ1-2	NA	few	TGTGCCTGGAGTGTACCGGGGGGGTTTGACTCTAACTATGGCTACACCTTC	CAWSVPGGFDSNYGYTF
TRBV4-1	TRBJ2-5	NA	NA	TGCGCCAGCAGCCAGGGGGCTAACGGCGGGACCCAGTACTTC	CASSQGANGGTQYF
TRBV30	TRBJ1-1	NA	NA	TGTGCCTGGAGTGGATGGGGAGTTACTGAAGCTTTCTTT	CAWSGWGVTEAFF
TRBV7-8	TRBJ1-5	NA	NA	TGTGCCAGCAGCAAACAGGGACGGGATCAGCCCCAGCATTTT	CASSKQGRDQPQHF
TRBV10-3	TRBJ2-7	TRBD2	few	TGTGCCATCAGGGGGGGTGTTTTCTCTAGCGGCTCCTACGAGCAGTACTTC	CAIRGGVFSSGSYEQYF